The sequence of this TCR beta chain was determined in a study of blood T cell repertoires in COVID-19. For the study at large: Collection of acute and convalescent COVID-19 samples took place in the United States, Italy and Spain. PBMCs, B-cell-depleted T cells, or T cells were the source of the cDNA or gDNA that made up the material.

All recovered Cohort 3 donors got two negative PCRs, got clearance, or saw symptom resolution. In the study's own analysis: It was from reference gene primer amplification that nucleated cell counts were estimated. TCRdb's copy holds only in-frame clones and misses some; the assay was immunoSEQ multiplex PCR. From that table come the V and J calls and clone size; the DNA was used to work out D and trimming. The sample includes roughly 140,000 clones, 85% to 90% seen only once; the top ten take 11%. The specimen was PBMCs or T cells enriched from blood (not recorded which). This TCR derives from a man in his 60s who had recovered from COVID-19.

CDR3 loop: CSVEGFSRGQGDTQYF. In DNA, the CDR3 is TGCAGCGTTGAAGGATTTAGTAGAGGGCAAGGGGATACGCAGTATTTT. The rearrangement joins TRBV29-1 to TRBJ2-3; perhaps TRBD2 as D (5 bases). V was pared by 1 base and J by 6 bases, with 20 bases between. From germline, CDR1 is SQVTM and CDR2 ANQGSEA. The CDR3 has 16 residues.